The T cell receptor (beta chain) under discussion was sequenced for a study of cytomegalovirus exposure and HLA in healthy donors. Study-wide points: Relative to equally common others, HLA-associated TCR beta chains showed greater clonal expansion in a later analysis. In vitro checks showed that a few CMV-associated chains really do target CMV antigens.

Per the germline V gene, CDR1 is SGHKS and CDR2 is YYEKEE (reference sequence). CDR3 length: 15 amino acids. Trimming cost V 3 bases and J 3 bases, with 12 bases left between them. The donors, nominally healthy at sampling, likely had unrecorded immune exposures. About this clone: Its antigen is undetermined.

Both 60 Vbeta primers and 13 Jbeta primers went into the PCR. In the original analysis: There were 80 million or so unique TCR beta chains by a later count, and 10 million to 12 million of them were shared. Produced via immunoSEQ multiplex PCR; TCRdb's table is partial and in-frame only. That table is the source of V, J and clone size, and D and trimming were worked out from the DNA. The sample shows some 98,000 clones, about 80% of them seen only once. Sequencing was done on a sample of PBMCs. This TCR was recovered from a man aged 40-55 years in good health and CMV-seronegative. The chain has TRBV5-5 and TRBJ2-2, with D perhaps TRBD1 (6 bases). The CDR3 DNA is TGTGCCAGCAGCTCCCGGGACATATACACCGGGGAGCTGTTTTTT. This gives the protein CASSSRDIYTGELFF.